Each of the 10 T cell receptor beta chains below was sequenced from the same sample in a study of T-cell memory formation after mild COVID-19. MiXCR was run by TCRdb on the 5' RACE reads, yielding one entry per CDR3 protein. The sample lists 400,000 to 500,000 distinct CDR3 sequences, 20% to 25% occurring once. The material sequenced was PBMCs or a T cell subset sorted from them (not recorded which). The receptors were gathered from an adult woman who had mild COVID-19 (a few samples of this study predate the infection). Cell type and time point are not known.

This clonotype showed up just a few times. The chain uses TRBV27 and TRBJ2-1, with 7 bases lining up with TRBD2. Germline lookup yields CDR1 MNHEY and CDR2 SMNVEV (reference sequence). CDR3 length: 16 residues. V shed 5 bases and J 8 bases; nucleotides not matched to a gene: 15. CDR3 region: CASSVFGTKGWDEQFF. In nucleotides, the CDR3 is TGTGCCAGCAGTGTCTTCGGGACTAAGGGATGGGATGAGCAGTTCTTC.

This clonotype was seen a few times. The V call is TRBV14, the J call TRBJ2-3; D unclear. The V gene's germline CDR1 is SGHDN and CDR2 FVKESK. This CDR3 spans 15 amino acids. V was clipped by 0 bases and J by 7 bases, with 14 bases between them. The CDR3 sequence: CASSQDLTGRNTQYF. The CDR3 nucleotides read TGTGCCAGCAGCCAAGACTTAACCGGGCGGAATACGCAGTATTTT.

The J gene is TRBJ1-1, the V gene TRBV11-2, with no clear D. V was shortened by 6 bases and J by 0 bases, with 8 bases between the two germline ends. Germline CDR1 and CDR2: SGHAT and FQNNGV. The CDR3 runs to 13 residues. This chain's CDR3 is CASRMVMNTEAFF. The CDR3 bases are TGTGCCAGCAGAATGGTCATGAACACTGAAGCTTTCTTT.

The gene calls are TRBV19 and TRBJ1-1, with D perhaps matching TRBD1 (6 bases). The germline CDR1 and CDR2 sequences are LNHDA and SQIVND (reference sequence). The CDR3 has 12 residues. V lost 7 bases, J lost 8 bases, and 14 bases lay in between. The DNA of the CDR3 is TGTGCCAGTACCCCTGGGGGCAGAGAAGCTTTCTTT. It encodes CASTPGGREAFF.

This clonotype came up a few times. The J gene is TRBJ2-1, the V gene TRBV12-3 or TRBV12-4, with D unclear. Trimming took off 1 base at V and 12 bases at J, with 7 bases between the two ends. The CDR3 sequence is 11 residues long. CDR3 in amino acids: CASSLGGGQFF. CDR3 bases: TGTGCCAGCAGTTTAGGGGGTGGGCAGTTCTTC.

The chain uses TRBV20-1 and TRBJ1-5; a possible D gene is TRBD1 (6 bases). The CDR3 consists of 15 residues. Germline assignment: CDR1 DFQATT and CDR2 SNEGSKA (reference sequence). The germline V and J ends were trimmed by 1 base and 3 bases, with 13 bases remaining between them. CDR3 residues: CSARVHAGDNQPQHF. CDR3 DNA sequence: TGCAGTGCTAGAGTACACGCAGGGGACAATCAGCCCCAGCATTTT.

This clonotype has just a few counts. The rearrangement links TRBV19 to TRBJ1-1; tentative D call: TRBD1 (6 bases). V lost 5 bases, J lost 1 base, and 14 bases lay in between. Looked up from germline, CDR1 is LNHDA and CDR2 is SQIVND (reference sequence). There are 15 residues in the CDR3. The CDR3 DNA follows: TGTGCCAGTAGTTTCGACGGGGGGCGGAACACTGAAGCTTTCTTT. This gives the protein CASSFDGGRNTEAFF.

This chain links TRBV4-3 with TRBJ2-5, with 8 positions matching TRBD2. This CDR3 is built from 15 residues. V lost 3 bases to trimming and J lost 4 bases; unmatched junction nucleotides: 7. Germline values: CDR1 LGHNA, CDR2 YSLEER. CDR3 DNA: TGCGCCAGCAGCCAGGATTGGACTAGCTCAGAGACCCAGTACTTC. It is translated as CASSQDWTSSETQYF.

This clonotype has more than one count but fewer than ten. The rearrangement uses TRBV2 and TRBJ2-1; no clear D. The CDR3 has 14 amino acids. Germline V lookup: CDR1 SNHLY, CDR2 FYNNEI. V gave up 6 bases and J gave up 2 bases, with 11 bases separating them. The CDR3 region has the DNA TGTGCCAGCAGGCAAGCCACAGCCTACAATGAGCAGTTCTTC. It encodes CASRQATAYNEQFF.

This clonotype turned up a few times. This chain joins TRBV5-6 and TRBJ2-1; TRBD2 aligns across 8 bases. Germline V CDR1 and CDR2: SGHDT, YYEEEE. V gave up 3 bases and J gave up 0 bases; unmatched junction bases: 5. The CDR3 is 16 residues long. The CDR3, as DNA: TGTGCCAGCAGCTCACCCGGGACTAGCTCCTACAATGAGCAGTTCTTC. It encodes CASSSPGTSSYNEQFF. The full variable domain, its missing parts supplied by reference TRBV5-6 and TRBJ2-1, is DAGVTQSPTHLIKTRGQQVTLRCSPKSGHDTVSWYQQALGQGPQFIFQYYEEEERQRGNFPDRFSGHQFPNYSSELNVNALLLGDSALYLCASSSPGTSSYNEQFFGPGTRLTVL.